The TCR beta chain under discussion was sequenced for a study of blood T cell repertoires in COVID-19. For the study at large: Samples came from the United States, Italy and Spain, spanning acute and convalescent COVID-19. PBMCs, B-cell-depleted T cells, or T cells were the source of the cDNA or gDNA that made up the material.

Authors' analysis steps: Amplified reference gene primers provided the basis for estimating nucleated cell counts. This table comes from immunoSEQ multiplex PCR, and its TCRdb copy is limited to in-frame clones, with some not included. The DNA was the basis for D and trimming; V, J and clone size are from that table. The sample lists some 670,000 clones, 80% to 90% occurring once. This CDR3 contains 14 residues. In germline, CDR1 is MGHRA, CDR2 YSYEKL. V was shortened by 5 bases and J by 4 bases, with 11 bases between the two germline ends. The rearrangement links TRBV4-1 to TRBJ2-2, with TRBD1 as a possible D gene (5 bases). The sequence derives from a woman between 18 and 29 years old with acute or convalescent COVID-19. Sequenced: peripheral blood. The CDR3 coding sequence is TGCGCCAGCAGCTGGAAAGACAGCACCGGGGAGCTGTTTTTT. It translates to CASSWKDSTGELFF.